These T cell receptor beta chains were read from a single sample in a study of radiotherapy plus CTLA-4 blockade in lung cancer. Sequencing used immunoSEQ multiplex PCR; TCRdb keeps in-frame clones, though not all of them. The sample lists more than 75,000 clones; about two thirds were seen once. The sample consisted of peripheral blood, taken from a patient treated with radiotherapy plus ipilimumab. These receptors were collected from a human donor with non-small cell lung cancer that progressed on radiotherapy plus ipilimumab. The CDR3 runs from the conserved cysteine through the conserved F or W. The D gene is left open where the match is weak. Clone size is not always given. Where it is, it says once, few, many or a class for expanded clones.

TRBD1 | TRBJ2-2 | - | TRBV19 | TGTGCCAGTAGTAAAGGACAGGGGGCGGGCACCGGGGAGCTGTTTTTT | CASSKGQGAGTGELFF
- | TRBJ1-4 | - | TRBV28 | TGTGCCAGCCTAAGGGGGGGGGCAACTAATGAAAAACTGTTTTTT | CASLRGGATNEKLFF
- | TRBJ2-3 | - | TRBV30 | TGTGCCTGGAGTGTACTTCGGGGAGATACGCAGTATTTT | CAWSVLRGDTQYF
TRBD1 | TRBJ1-2 | - | TRBV30 | TGTGCCTGGCAGCGAGGGACAGGGGGTAACTATGGCTACACCTTC | CAWQRGTGGNYGYTF
TRBD1 | TRBJ1-2 | - | TRBV4-3 | TGCGCCAGCAGCCAAGACCGACAGGGGAATTACTATGGCTACACCTTC | CASSQDRQGNYYGYTF
TRBD1 | TRBJ2-7 | few | TRBV6-1 | TGTGCCAGCAGCCAATCCCCCGGGACAGGGGACGAGCAGTACTTC | CASSQSPGTGDEQYF
- | TRBJ2-2 | - | TRBV5-1 | TGCGCCAGCAGCTTGGGGACTACAAGCACCGGGGAGCTGTTTTTT | CASSLGTTSTGELFF
- | TRBJ2-2 | - | TRBV5-1 | TGCGCCAGCAGCTTAAGAGTAGACGGGGAGCTGTTTTTT | CASSLRVDGELFF
TRBD1 | TRBJ1-1 | few | TRBV30 | TGTGCCTGGAGTGCCCGGACAGGGGCAAACACTGAAGCTTTCTTT | CAWSARTGANTEAFF
- | TRBJ1-1 | once | TRBV12-5 | TGTGCTAGTGGTTTGACGGGACTTTACACTGAAGCTTTCTTT | CASGLTGLYTEAFF
TRBD1 | TRBJ1-2 | - | TRBV7-9 | TGTGCCAGCAGCTCCGACTCCCGGGACAGGGGCTATGGCTACACCTTC | CASSSDSRDRGYGYTF
- | TRBJ2-7 | - | TRBV11-2 | TGTGCCAGCGCAGGGGCGGAGGACGAGCAGTACTTC | CASAGAEDEQYF
TRBD2 | TRBJ2-3 | - | TRBV5-1 | TGCGCCAGCAGCTCGGGGGGGACTTTCCCCACAGATACGCAGTATTTT | CASSSGGTFPTDTQYF
- | TRBJ1-6 | - | TRBV7-2 | TGTGCCAGCAGCTTAGGGACGCTTAATTCACCCCTCCACTTT | CASSLGTLNSPLHF
- | TRBJ1-2 | - | TRBV6-5 | TGTGCCAGCAGTTACGTTACAGGGAGAAACTATGGCTACACCTTC | CASSYVTGRNYGYTF
TRBD1 | TRBJ1-3 | many | TRBV5-1 | TGCGCCAGCAGCCCTCCTCCGGGACAGCTCGGAAACACCATATATTTT | CASSPPPGQLGNTIYF
TRBD1 | TRBJ2-7 | - | TRBV7-9 | TGTGCCAGCAGCTCCGGGACAGGGATTTTCTACGAGCAGTACTTC | CASSSGTGIFYEQYF
TRBD1 | TRBJ1-4 | - | TRBV28 | TGTGCCAGCAGTTCCCTACAGGGGTATTGGGCAACTAATGAAAAACTGTTTTTT | CASSSLQGYWATNEKLFF
- | TRBJ1-1 | once | TRBV20-1 | TGCAGCGCCCGAACCGGACCCGGGGCTTTCTTT | CSARTGPGAFF
- | TRBJ2-7 | - | TRBV18 | TGTGCCAGCTCACTAGCAGGGCCCCACGAGCAGTACTTC | CASSLAGPHEQYF